This is a list of T cell receptor beta chains from one sample in a study of beta chain features in type 1 diabetes. Using immunoSEQ multiplex PCR, the repertoire was profiled, and TCRdb retains in-frame clones only, with some absent. This sample has hundreds of thousands of clones, with about 15% found just once. The specimen sequenced was naive CD4+ T cells from blood. These receptors were taken from a man aged 18 to 29 with type 1 diabetes. CDR3s include the opening cysteine and the closing phenylalanine or tryptophan.

V gene: TRBV2; CDR3 protein: CASSESGEAFF
V gene: TRBV28; CDR3 protein: CASSSPGQLPYEQYF
V gene: TRBV4-3; CDR3 protein: CASSLGLPSYEQYF
V gene: TRBV18; CDR3 protein: CASSQLGQDTEAFF
V gene: TRBV27; CDR3 protein: CASSWSAGQSYEQYF
V gene: TRBV30; CDR3 protein: CAWKLSASNQPQHF
V gene: TRBV7-9; CDR3 protein: CASSLWNGRTDEQYF
V gene: TRBV30; CDR3 protein: CAWSRTIEQYF
V gene: TRBV9; CDR3 protein: CASSARQGFYSGANVLTF
V gene: TRBV28; CDR3 protein: CASSLPGTGGYNEQFF
V gene: TRBV11-2; CDR3 protein: CASSLVAGVGTDTQYF
V gene: TRBV5-1; CDR3 protein: CASSWGGHLSSYEQYF
V gene: TRBV7-2; CDR3 protein: CASSRQHTDTQYF
V gene: TRBV10-3; CDR3 protein: CAIGSGTGDEKLFF
V gene: TRBV11-2; CDR3 protein: CASSGKVAGRNTGELFF
V gene: TRBV5-1; CDR3 protein: CASSNDRVQETQYF
V gene: TRBV18; CDR3 protein: CASSGASSQGAVEQYF
V gene: TRBV27; CDR3 protein: CASRARLPDEKLFF
V gene: TRBV2; CDR3 protein: CASSSTSEGAQYF
V gene: TRBV6-4; CDR3 protein: CASSAIRGTDTQYF
V gene: TRBV6-5; CDR3 protein: CASARGDTQYF
V gene: TRBV19; CDR3 protein: CASSTGLAGVGEQFF
V gene: TRBV6-6; CDR3 protein: CASSQSGGAYNEQFF
V gene: TRBV4-1; CDR3 protein: CASRLILAGAYNEQFF
V gene: TRBV7-2; CDR3 protein: CASSPGGTGRYEQYF
V gene: TRBV6-5; CDR3 protein: CASSRGVNEKLFF
V gene: TRBV28; CDR3 protein: CASSLLPGTSYEQYF
V gene: TRBV20-1; CDR3 protein: CSARGGAQYF
V gene: TRBV7-9; CDR3 protein: CASSLSSTDTQYF
V gene: TRBV9; CDR3 protein: CASSVLGTGAHEQYF
V gene: TRBV29-1; CDR3 protein: CSARGQGAYNEQFF
V gene: TRBV7-2; CDR3 protein: CASSWRGGPETQYF
V gene: TRBV5-4; CDR3 protein: CASSRTGDSYEQYF
V gene: TRBV2; CDR3 protein: CASSEQTGRNQPQHF
V gene: TRBV4-1; CDR3 protein: CASSQERTQYF
V gene: TRBV11-3; CDR3 protein: CASSLEGGDTEAFF
V gene: TRBV2; CDR3 protein: CASAGTGRNEQFF
V gene: TRBV7-9; CDR3 protein: CASSPEREGDSYEQYF
V gene: TRBV5-1; CDR3 protein: CASSLGGTANTEAFF
V gene: TRBV9; CDR3 protein: CASSASGSGETQYF
V gene: TRBV15; CDR3 protein: CATSRDRFSQPQHF
V gene: TRBV4-2; CDR3 protein: CASSQESQGEQYF
V gene: TRBV18; CDR3 protein: CASSPPPGSNEQFF
V gene: TRBV2; CDR3 protein: CASSELNSPLHF
V gene: TRBV9; CDR3 protein: CASSMDWGGEQFF
V gene: TRBV27; CDR3 protein: CASSLLFRGYTQYF
V gene: TRBV6-5; CDR3 protein: CASRPGLTDNEQFF
V gene: TRBV11-2; CDR3 protein: CASSSSTKETQYF
V gene: TRBV5-4; CDR3 protein: CASSLSRGGRYNEQFF
V gene: TRBV5-4; CDR3 protein: CASSPETPGQGKFGYTF
V gene: TRBV28; CDR3 protein: CASSLDRVQAFF